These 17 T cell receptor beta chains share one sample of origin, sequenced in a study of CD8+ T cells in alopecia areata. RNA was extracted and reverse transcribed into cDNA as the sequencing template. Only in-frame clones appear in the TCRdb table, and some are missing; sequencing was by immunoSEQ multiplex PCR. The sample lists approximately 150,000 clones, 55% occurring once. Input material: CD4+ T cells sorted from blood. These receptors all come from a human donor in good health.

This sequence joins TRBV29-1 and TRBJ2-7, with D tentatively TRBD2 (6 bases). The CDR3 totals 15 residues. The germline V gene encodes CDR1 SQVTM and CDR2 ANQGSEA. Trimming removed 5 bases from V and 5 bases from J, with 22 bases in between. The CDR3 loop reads CSVLGAGKQIHEQYF. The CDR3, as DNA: TGCAGCGTTCTAGGGGCGGGAAAACAGATCCACGAGCAGTACTTC.

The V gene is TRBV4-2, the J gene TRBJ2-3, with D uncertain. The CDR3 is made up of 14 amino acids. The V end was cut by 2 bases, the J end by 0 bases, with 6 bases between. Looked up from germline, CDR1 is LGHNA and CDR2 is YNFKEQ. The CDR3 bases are TGTGCCAGCAGCCAACACCTCAGCACAGATACGCAGTATTTT. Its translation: CASSQHLSTDTQYF.

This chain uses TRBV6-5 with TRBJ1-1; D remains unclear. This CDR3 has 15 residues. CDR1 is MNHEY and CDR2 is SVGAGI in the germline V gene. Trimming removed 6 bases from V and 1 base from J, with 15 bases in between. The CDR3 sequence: CASRGSDTPNTEAFF. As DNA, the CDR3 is TGTGCCAGCAGGGGTTCCGACACCCCGAACACTGAAGCTTTCTTT.

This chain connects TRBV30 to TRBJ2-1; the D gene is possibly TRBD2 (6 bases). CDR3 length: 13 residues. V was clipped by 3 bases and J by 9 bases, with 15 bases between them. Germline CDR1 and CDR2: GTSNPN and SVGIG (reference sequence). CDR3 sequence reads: CAWSWQRRGEQFF. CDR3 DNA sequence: TGTGCCTGGAGCTGGCAGCGGAGGGGTGAGCAGTTCTTC.

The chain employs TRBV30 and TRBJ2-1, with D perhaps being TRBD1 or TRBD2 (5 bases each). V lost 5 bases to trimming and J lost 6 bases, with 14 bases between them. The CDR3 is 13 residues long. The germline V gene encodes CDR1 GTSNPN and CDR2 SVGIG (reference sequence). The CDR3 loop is CAWSRGTSNEQFF. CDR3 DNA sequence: TGTGCCTGGTCCCGTGGGACCAGCAATGAGCAGTTCTTC.

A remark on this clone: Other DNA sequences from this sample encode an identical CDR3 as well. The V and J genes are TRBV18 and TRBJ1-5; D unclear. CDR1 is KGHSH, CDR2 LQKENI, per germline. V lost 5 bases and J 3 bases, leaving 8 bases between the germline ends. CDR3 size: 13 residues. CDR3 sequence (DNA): TGTGCCAGCTCAAGGCAGGACAATCAGCCCCAGCATTTT. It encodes CASSRQDNQPQHF.

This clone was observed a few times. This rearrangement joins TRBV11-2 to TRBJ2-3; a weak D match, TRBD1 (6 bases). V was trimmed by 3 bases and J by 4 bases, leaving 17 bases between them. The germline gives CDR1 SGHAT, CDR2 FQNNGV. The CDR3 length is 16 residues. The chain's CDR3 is CASSFRDRTWADTQYF. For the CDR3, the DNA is TGTGCCAGCAGCTTCCGAGACAGGACCTGGGCAGATACGCAGTATTTT.

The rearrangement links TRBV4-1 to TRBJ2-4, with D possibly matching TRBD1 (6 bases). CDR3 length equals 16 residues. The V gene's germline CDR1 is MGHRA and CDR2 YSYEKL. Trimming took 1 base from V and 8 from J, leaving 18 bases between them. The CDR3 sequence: CASSQGLRGSKDIQYF. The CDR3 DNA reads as TGCGCCAGCAGCCAAGGGCTCAGGGGTAGTAAGGACATTCAGTACTTC.

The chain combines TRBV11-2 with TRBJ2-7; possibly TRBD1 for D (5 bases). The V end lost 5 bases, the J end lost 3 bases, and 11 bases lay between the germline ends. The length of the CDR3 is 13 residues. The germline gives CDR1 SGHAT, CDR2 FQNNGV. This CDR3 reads CASSGTDSYEQYF. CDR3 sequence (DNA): TGTGCCAGCAGCGGAACAGACAGCTACGAGCAGTACTTC.

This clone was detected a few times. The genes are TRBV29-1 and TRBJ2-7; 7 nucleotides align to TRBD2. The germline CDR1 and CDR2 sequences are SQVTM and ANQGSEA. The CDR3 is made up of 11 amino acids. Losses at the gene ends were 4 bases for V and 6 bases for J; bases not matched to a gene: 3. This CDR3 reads CSVGTSTEQYF. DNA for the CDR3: TGCAGCGTTGGGACTAGTACCGAGCAGTACTTC.

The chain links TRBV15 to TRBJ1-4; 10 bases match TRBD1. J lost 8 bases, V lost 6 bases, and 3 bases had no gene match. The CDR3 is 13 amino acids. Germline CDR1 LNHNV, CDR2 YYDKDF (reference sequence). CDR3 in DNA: TGTGCCACCAGGACAGGGGGCGACGAAAAACTGTTTTTT. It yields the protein CATRTGGDEKLFF.

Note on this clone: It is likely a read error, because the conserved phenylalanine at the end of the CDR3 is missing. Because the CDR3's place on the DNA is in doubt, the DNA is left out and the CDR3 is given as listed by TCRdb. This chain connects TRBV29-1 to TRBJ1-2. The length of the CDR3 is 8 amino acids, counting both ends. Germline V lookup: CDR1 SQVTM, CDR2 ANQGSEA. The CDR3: CSVWGYPL.

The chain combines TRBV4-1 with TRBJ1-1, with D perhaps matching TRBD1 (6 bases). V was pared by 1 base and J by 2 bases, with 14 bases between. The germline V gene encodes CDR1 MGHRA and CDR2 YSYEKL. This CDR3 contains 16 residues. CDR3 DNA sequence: TGCGCCAGCAGCCAAGGGGCGGGGGCCCCAAACACTGAAGCTTTCTTT. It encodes CASSQGAGAPNTEAFF.

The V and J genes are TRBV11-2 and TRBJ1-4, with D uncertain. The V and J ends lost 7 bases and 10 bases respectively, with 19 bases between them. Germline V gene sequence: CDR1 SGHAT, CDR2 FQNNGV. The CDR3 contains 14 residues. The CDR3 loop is CASTNTGGEGKLFF. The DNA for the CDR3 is TGTGCCAGCACCAACACCGGCGGGGAAGGAAAACTGTTTTTT.

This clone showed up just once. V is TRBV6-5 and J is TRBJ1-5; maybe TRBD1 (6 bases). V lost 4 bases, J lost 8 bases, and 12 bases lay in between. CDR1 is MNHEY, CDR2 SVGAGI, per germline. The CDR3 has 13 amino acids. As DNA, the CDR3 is TGTGCCAGCAGTTTCGGACAGAGGGAGCCCCAGCATTTT. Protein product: CASSFGQREPQHF.

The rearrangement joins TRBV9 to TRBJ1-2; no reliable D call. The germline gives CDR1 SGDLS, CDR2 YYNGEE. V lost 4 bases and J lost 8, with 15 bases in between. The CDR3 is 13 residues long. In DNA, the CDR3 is TGTGCCAGCAGCCCAGACCTGGGGAGGGGCTACACCTTC. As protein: CASSPDLGRGYTF.

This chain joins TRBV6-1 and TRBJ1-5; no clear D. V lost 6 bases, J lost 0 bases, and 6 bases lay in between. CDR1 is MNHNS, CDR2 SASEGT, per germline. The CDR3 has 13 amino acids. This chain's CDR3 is CASRIISNQPQHF. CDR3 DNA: TGTGCCAGCAGAATTATTAGCAATCAGCCCCAGCATTTT.